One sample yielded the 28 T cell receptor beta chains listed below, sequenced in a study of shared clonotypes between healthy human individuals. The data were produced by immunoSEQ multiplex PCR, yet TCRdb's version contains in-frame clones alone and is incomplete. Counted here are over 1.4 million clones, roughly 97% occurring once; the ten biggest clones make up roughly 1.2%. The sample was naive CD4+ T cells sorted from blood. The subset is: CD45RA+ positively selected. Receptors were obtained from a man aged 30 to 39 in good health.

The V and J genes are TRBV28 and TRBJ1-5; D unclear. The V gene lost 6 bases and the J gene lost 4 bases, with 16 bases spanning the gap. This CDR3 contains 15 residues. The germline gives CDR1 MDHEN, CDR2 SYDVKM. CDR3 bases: TGTGCCAGCAGCCCCTTCGGGTTTCGGAATCAGCCCCAGCATTTT. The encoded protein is CASSPFGFRNQPQHF.

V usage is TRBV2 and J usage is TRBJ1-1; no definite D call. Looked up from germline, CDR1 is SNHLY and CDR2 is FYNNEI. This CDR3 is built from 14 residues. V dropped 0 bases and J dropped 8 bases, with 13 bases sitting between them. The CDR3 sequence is CASSEALRQTEAFF. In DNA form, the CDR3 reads TGTGCCAGCAGTGAAGCGCTTCGGCAGACGGAAGCTTTCTTT.

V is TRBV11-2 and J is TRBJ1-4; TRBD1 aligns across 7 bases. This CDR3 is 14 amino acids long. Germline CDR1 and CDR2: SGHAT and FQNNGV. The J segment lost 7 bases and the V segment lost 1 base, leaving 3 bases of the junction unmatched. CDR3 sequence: CASSLGRGVEKLFF. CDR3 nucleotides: TGTGCCAGCAGCTTAGGCAGGGGGGTTGAAAAACTGTTTTTT.

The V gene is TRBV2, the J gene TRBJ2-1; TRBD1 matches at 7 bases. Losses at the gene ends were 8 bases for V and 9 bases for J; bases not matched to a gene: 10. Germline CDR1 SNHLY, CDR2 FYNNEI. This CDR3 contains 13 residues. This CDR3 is CASSVYRGGEQFF. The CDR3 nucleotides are TGTGCCAGCTCCGTATACAGGGGCGGTGAGCAGTTCTTC.

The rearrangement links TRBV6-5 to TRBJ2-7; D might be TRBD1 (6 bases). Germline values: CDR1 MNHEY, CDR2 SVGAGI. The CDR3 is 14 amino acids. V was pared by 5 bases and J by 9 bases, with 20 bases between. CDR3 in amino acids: CASSQDSMNLRQYF. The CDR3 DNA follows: TGTGCCAGCAGTCAGGACAGTATGAACCTGAGGCAGTACTTC.

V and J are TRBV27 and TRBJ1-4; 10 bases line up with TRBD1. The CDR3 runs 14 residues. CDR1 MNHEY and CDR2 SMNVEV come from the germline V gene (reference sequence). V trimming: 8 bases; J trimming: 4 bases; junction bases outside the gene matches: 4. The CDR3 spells CASGDRGNNEKLFF. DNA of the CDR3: TGTGCCAGCGGGGACAGGGGTAATAATGAAAAACTGTTTTTT.

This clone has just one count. This CDR3 reads CASREGAQNTIYF. CDR3 DNA: TGTGCCAGCAGGGAGGGGGCCCAAAACACCATATATTTT. The chain uses TRBV28 and TRBJ1-3; 7 bases align to TRBD1. Per germline, CDR1 MDHEN and CDR2 SYDVKM. The CDR3 length is 13 residues. With V trimmed by 6 bases and J by 6 bases, 5 bases remained unmatched.

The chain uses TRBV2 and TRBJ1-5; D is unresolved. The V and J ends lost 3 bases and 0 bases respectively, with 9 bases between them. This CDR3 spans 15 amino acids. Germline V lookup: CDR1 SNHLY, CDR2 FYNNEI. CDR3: CASSDGRTSNQPQHF. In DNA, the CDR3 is TGTGCCAGCAGTGATGGTCGGACTAGCAATCAGCCCCAGCATTTT.

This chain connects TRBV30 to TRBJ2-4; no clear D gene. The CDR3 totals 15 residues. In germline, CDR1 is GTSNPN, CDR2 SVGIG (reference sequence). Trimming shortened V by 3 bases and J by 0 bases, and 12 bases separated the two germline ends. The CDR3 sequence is CAWSNGLIAKNIQYF. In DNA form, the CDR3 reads TGTGCCTGGAGCAACGGCCTAATAGCCAAAAACATTCAGTACTTC.

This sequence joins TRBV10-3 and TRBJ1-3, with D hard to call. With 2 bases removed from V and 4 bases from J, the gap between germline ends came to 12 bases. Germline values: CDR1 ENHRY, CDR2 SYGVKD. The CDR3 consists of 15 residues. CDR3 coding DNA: TGTGCCATCAGTGAGGCACTGCTTGGAGGAAACACCATATATTTT. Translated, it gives CAISEALLGGNTIYF.

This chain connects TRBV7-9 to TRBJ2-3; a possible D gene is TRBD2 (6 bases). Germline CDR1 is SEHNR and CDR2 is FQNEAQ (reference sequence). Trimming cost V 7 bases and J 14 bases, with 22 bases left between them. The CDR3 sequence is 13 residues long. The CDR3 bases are TGTGCCAGCACCCAACCATCGGGGGAGCGTGTGTATTTT. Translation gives CASTQPSGERVYF.

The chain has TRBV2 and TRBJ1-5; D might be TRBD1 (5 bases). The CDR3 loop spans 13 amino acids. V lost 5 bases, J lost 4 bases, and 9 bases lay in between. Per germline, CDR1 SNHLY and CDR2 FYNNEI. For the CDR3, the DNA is TGTGCCAGCAGTATGGACAAAAATCAGCCCCAGCATTTT. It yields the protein CASSMDKNQPQHF.

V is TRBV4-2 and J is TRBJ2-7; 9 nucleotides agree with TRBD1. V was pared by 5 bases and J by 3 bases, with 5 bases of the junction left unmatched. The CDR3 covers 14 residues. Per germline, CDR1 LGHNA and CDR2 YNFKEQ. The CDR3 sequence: CASSLGQGRYEQYF. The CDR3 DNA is TGTGCCAGCAGCTTGGGACAGGGACGCTACGAGCAGTACTTC.

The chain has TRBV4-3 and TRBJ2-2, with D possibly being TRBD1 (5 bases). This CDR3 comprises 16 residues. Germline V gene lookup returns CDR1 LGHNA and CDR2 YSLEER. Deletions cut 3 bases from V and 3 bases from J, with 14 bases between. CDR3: CASSQTATTYTGELFF. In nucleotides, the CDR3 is TGCGCCAGCAGCCAGACAGCTACCACCTACACCGGGGAGCTGTTTTTT.

In DNA form, the CDR3 reads TGTGCCAGCAGTGAATTAGCGACAGGGGGGTTCTACGAGCAGTACTTC. Protein: CASSELATGGFYEQYF. J is TRBJ2-7 and V is TRBV6-1; 9 nucleotides line up with TRBD1. V lost 2 bases and J lost 3; bases outside the gene matches: 8. Germline lookup yields CDR1 MNHNS and CDR2 SASEGT. The CDR3 runs 16 residues.

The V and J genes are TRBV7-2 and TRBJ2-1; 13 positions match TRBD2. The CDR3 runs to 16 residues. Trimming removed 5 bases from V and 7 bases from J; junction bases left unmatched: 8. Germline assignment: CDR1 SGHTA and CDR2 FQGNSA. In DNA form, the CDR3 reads TGTGCCAGCAGCCCCGAACTAGCGGGAGGGGGTAATGAGCAGTTCTTC. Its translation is CASSPELAGGGNEQFF.

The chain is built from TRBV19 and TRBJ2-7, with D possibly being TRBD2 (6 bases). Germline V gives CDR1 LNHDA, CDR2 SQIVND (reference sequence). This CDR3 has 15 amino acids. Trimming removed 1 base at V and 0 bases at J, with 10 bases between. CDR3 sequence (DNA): TGTGCCAGTAGTATAGGGCGGGGTTCCTCCTACGAGCAGTACTTC. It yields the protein CASSIGRGSSYEQYF.

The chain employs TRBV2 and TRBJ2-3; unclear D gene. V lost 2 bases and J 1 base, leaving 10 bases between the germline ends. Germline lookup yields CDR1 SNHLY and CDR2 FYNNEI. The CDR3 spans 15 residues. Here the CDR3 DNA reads TGTGCCAGCAGTGAACTGCGAAGAGGCACAGATACGCAGTATTTT. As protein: CASSELRRGTDTQYF.

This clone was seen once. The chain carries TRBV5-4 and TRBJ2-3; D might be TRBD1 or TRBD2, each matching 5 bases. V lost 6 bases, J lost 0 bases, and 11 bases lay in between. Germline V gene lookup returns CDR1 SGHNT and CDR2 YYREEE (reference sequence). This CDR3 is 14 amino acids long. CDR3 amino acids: CASNPGPSTDTQYF. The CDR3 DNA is TGTGCCAGCAACCCGGGGCCTAGCACAGATACGCAGTATTTT.

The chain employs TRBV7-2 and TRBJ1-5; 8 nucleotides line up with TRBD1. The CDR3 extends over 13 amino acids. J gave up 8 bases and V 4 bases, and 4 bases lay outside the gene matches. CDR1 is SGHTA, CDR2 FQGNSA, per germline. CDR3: CASSSDRVKPQHF. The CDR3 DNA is TGTGCCAGCAGCTCGGACAGGGTTAAGCCCCAGCATTTT. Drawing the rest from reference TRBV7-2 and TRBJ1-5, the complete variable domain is GAGVSQSPSNKVTEKGKDVELRCDPISGHTALYWYRQSLGQGLEFLIYFQGNSAPDKSGLPSDRFSAERTGGSVSTLTIQRTQQEDSAVYLCASSSDRVKPQHFGDGTRLSIL.

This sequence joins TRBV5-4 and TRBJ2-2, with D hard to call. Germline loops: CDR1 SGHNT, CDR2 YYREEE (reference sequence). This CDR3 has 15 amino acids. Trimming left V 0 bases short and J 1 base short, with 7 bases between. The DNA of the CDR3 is TGTGCCAGCAGCTTGGCCGAAAAGAACACCGGGGAGCTGTTTTTT. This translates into CASSLAEKNTGELFF.

CDR3 coding DNA: TGTGCCAGCAGTGAACGGGTGGGCGGCTACGAGCAGTACTTC. Encoded protein: CASSERVGGYEQYF. V is TRBV6-1 and J is TRBJ2-7; D ambiguous. Germline lookup yields CDR1 MNHNS and CDR2 SASEGT. The germline V and J ends were trimmed by 2 bases and 3 bases, with 11 bases remaining between them. CDR3 size: 14 residues.

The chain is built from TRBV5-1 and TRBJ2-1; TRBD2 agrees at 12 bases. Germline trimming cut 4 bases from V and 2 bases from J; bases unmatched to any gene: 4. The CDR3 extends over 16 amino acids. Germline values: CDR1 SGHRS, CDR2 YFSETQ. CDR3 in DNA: TGCGCCAGCAGCACCCGGACTAGCGGGACCTACAATGAGCAGTTCTTC. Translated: CASSTRTSGTYNEQFF.

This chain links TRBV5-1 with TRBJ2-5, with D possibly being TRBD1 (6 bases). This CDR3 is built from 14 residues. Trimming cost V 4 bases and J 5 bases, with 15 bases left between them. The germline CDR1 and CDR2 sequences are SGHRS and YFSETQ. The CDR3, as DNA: TGCGCCAGCAGCCCCGGGACAATGGGCGAGACCCAGTACTTC. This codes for CASSPGTMGETQYF.

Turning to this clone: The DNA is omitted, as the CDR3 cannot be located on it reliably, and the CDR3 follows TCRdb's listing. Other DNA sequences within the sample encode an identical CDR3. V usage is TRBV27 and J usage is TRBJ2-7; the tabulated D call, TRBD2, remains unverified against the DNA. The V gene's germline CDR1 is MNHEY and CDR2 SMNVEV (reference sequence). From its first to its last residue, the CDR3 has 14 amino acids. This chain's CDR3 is CASSSSLGPYEQYF.

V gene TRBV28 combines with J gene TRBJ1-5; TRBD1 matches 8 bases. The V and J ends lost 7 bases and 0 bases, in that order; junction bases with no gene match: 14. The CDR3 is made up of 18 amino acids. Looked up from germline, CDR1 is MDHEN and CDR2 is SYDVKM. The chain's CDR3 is CASMLFGQGQYSNQPQHF. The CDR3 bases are TGTGCCAGCATGCTCTTCGGACAGGGACAATATAGCAATCAGCCCCAGCATTTT.

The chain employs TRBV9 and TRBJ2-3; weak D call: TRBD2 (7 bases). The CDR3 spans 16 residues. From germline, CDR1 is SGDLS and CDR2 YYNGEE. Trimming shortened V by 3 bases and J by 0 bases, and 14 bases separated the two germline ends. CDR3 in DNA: TGTGCCAGCAGCGCAGGCGCGGGGGCGAGCACAGATACGCAGTATTTT. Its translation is CASSAGAGASTDTQYF.

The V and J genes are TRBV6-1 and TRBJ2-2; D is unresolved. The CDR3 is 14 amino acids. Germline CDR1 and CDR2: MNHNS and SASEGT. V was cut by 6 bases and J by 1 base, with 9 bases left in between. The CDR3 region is CASRPLQNTGELFF. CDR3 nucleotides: TGTGCCAGCAGGCCCTTACAGAACACCGGGGAGCTGTTTTTT.